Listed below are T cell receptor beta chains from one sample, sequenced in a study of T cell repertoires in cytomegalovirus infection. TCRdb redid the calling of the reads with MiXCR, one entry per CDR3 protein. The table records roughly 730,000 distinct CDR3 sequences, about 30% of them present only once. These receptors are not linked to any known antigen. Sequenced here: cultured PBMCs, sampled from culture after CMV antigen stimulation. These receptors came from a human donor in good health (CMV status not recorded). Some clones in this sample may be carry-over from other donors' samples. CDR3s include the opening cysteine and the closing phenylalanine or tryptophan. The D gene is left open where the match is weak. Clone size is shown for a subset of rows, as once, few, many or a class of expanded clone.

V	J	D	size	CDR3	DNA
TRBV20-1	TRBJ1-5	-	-	CSARSALGGSQPQHF	TGCAGTGCTAGATCGGCCCTCGGGGGAAGTCAGCCCCAGCATTTT
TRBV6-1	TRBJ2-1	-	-	CASSEWKTTSSYNEQFF	TGTGCCAGCAGTGAATGGAAAACTACTAGCTCCTACAATGAGCAGTTCTTC
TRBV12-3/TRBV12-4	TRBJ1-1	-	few	CASSLQVYTEAFF	TGTGCCAGCAGTTTACAGGTGTACACTGAAGCTTTCTTT
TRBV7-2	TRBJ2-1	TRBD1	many	CASGGWDRGSWVPNEQFF	TGTGCCAGCGGGGGGTGGGACAGGGGGTCCTGGGTCCCCAATGAGCAGTTCTTC
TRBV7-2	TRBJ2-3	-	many	CASSFVPSSTDTQYF	TGTGCCAGCAGCTTTGTGCCTTCTAGCACAGATACGCAGTATTTT
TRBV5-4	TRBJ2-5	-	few	CASSFFWTRHRTQYF	TGTGCCAGCAGCTTTTTTTGGACGCGCCACAGGACCCAGTACTTC
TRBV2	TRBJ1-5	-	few	CASSSRRENQPQHF	TGTGCCAGCAGCTCTAGACGGGAAAATCAGCCCCAGCATTTT
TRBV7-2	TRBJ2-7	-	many	CASSLGTRSFYEQYF	TGTGCCAGCAGCTTAGGAACCAGGAGCTTCTACGAGCAGTACTTC
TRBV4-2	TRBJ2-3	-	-	CASSQDPSTDTQYF	TGTGCCAGCAGCCAAGACCCTAGCACAGATACGCAGTATTTT
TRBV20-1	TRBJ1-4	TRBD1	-	CSARSQGGEKLFF	TGCAGTGCTAGATCACAGGGGGGCGAAAAACTGTTTTTT
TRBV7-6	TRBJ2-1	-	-	CASSPVGGVNEQFF	TGTGCCAGCAGCCCGGTCGGTGGGGTCAATGAGCAGTTCTTC
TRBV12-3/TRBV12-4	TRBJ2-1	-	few	CASSAVGPHNEQFF	TGTGCCAGCAGCGCCGTGGGACCACACAATGAGCAGTTCTTC
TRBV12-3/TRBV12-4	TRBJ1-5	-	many	CASSFRQINQPQHF	TGTGCCAGCAGTTTTCGGCAGATCAATCAGCCCCAGCATTTT
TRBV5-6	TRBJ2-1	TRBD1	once	CASSPGQRYNEQFF	TGTGCCAGCAGCCCGGGACAGAGATACAATGAGCAGTTCTTC
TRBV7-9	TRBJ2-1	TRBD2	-	CASSFSGRAHNEQFF	TGTGCCAGCAGCTTTAGCGGGAGGGCCCACAATGAGCAGTTCTTC
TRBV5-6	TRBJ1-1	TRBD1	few	CASSLAGTDPNTEAFF	TGTGCCAGCAGCTTGGCAGGGACAGATCCCAACACTGAAGCTTTCTTT
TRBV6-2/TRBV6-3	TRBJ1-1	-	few	CASSRSGTRAFF	TGTGCCAGCAGTAGATCAGGGACGAGAGCTTTCTTT
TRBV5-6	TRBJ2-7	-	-	CASSRGYRDYEQYF	TGTGCCAGCAGCCGGGGCTACAGGGACTACGAGCAGTACTTC
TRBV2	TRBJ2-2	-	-	CASRAEGHTGELFF	TGTGCCAGCAGGGCGGAGGGGCACACCGGGGAGCTGTTTTTT
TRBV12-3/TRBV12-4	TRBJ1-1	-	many	CASRLSSMNTEAFF	TGTGCCAGCAGACTTTCCTCAATGAACACTGAAGCTTTCTTT
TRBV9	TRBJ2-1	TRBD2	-	CASSRAGGGLYNEQFF	TGTGCCAGCAGCCGCGCGGGCGGGGGGCTGTACAATGAGCAGTTCTTC
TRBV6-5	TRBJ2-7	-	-	CASSYRGQGSYEQYF	TGTGCCAGCAGTTACCGGGGGCAGGGCTCCTACGAGCAGTACTTC
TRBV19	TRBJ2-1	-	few	CASPNRQAMGGEQFF	TGTGCCAGTCCTAATAGGCAGGCGATGGGAGGTGAGCAGTTCTTC
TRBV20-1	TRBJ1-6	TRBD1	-	CSPGQGNSPLHF	TGCAGTCCGGGACAGGGGAATTCACCCCTCCACTTT
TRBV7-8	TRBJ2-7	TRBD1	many	CASSPGWGGQETYEQYF	TGTGCCAGCAGCCCGGGTTGGGGTGGACAGGAGACCTACGAGCAGTACTTC
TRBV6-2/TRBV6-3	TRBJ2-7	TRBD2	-	CASSPRDYFTYEQYF	TGTGCCAGCAGCCCCCGGGACTACTTCACCTACGAGCAGTACTTC
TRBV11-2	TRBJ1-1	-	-	CASSLVSLREEAFF	TGTGCCAGCAGCTTAGTCTCCCTCAGGGAAGAAGCTTTCTTT
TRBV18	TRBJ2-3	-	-	CASFEPDTQYF	TGTGCCAGCTTCGAACCAGATACGCAGTATTTT
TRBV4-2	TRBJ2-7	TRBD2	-	CASSQSTAGGTPWEQYF	TGTGCCAGCAGCCAATCCACGGCGGGAGGGACCCCTTGGGAGCAGTACTTC
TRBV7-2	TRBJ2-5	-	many	CASSGRHGETQYF	TGTGCCAGCAGCGGGCGACATGGAGAGACCCAGTACTTC
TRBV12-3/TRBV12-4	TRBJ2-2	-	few	CASSLALDRYLMELFF	TGTGCCAGCAGTTTAGCGCTAGACAGATATTTAATGGAGCTGTTTTTT
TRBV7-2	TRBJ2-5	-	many	CASSLVGREETQYF	TGTGCCAGCAGCTTAGTCGGCCGAGAAGAGACCCAGTACTTC
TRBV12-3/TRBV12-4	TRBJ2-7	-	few	CASSFRVSEQYF	TGTGCCAGCAGTTTTAGGGTGAGCGAGCAGTACTTC
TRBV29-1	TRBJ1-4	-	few	CSVPGDEKLFF	TGCAGCGTTCCCGGGGATGAAAAACTGTTTTTT
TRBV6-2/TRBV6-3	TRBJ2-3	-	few	CASSQGSATQYF	TGTGCCAGCAGCCAAGGATCCGCTACGCAGTATTTT
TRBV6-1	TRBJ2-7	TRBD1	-	CASRGTGGEQYF	TGTGCCAGCAGGGGGACAGGGGGCGAGCAGTACTTC
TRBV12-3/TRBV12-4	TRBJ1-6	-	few	CASSPGDLPGSYNSPLHF	TGTGCCAGCAGTCCGGGGGACCTACCGGGCTCCTATAATTCACCCCTCCACTTT
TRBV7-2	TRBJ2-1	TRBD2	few	CASSTPSGTDNEQFF	TGTGCCAGCAGCACCCCTAGCGGGACTGATAATGAGCAGTTCTTC
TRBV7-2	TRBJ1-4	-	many	CASSSRRADNEKLFF	TGTGCCAGCAGCTCTAGACGGGCGGATAATGAAAAACTGTTTTTT
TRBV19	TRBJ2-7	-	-	CASSPSRGPNEQYF	TGTGCCAGTAGTCCATCCCGGGGACCGAACGAGCAGTACTTC
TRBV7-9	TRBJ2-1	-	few	CASSSQPRQDEQFF	TGTGCCAGCAGCTCGCAGCCCCGCCAGGATGAGCAGTTCTTC
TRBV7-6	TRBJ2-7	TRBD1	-	CASSLHRAGGYEQYF	TGTGCCAGCAGCTTACACCGGGCAGGGGGTTACGAGCAGTACTTC
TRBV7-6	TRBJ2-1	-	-	CASTPDRSTREQFF	TGTGCCAGCACCCCAGACAGGTCCACAAGAGAGCAGTTCTTC
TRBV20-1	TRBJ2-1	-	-	CSARVARYYEQFF	TGCAGTGCTAGAGTGGCTAGGTATTATGAGCAGTTCTTC
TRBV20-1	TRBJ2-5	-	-	CSARGGMLETQYF	TGCAGTGCTAGGGGGGGAATGTTAGAGACCCAGTACTTC
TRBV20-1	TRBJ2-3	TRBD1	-	CSARVVWTGGLDTQYF	TGCAGTGCTAGAGTAGTGTGGACAGGGGGCCTAGATACGCAGTATTTT
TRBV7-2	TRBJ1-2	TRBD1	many	CASSFGDSLNYGYTF	TGTGCCAGCAGCTTCGGGGACAGTCTAAACTATGGCTACACCTTC
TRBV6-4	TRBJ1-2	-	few	CARNASTTGGYGYTF	TGTGCCAGGAATGCATCTACGACGGGCGGGTATGGCTACACCTTC
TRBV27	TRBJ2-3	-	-	CASSFAFSSTDTQYF	TGTGCCAGCAGTTTCGCATTTTCTAGCACAGATACGCAGTATTTT